This record looks at one T cell receptor beta chain sequence and its context. Molecular barcoding with unique molecular identifiers was used for the TCRbeta library. TCRdb called the PCR reads again in MiXCR, with one record for every CDR3 protein. The table records roughly 300,000 distinct CDR3 sequences, approximately 10% of them present only once. These data belong to a study of T-cell reconstitution after alpha-beta-depleted transplantation in children. CDR3 length equals 15 residues. The J segment lost 4 bases and the V segment lost 1 base, leaving 7 bases of the junction unmatched. Germline loops: CDR1 MNHEY, CDR2 SMNVEV (reference sequence).

The chain has TRBV27 and TRBJ2-7; 7 bases match TRBD1. The source is a male patient between 2 and 9 years old who had a stem cell transplant for chronic granulomatous disease, so the T cells may come from the graft donor. Source: peripheral blood, taken 180 days after TCRalphabeta/CD19-depleted stem cell transplant. The CDR3: CASSLLGQRIYEQYF. Written as DNA, the CDR3 is TGTGCCAGCAGTTTATTGGGACAGAGAATATACGAGCAGTACTTC.